This T cell receptor beta chain was recorded in a study of T cells after yellow fever vaccination. Study in general: Fractions low in cell number were prepared with SMART-Seq v4 Ultra Low Input. The study's findings and limits: By day 5 rather than day 15, the secondary response had peaked, though it was weaker. Detected again after the booster were most primary-vaccination clones, at 96% CD4 and 88% CD8.

Synthesis of TCR cDNA relied on 5'RACE template switching, which attached a universal primer site and UMIs. TCRdb used MiXCR to reprocess the 5' RACE reads, holding one entry per CDR3 protein. The data contain 200,000 to 300,000 distinct CDR3 sequences, 10% to 15% of them singletons. V was pared by 0 bases and J by 14 bases, with 12 bases between. The CDR3 consists of 12 residues. Germline CDR1 is SGHRS and CDR2 is YFSETQ. On this clonotype: The antigen remains undetermined.

This chain joins TRBV5-1 and TRBJ2-4, with D possibly being TRBD1 or TRBD2 (6 bases each). The sequence was collected from a man between 25 and 39 years old who received the YFV17D yellow fever vaccine. This material consisted of CD4+ T cells sorted from PBMCs, taken 45 days after the yellow fever booster vaccination. Here the CDR3 reads CASSLEGGLEYF. In DNA form, the CDR3 reads TGCGCCAGCAGCTTGGAGGGGGGCTTAGAGTACTTC.